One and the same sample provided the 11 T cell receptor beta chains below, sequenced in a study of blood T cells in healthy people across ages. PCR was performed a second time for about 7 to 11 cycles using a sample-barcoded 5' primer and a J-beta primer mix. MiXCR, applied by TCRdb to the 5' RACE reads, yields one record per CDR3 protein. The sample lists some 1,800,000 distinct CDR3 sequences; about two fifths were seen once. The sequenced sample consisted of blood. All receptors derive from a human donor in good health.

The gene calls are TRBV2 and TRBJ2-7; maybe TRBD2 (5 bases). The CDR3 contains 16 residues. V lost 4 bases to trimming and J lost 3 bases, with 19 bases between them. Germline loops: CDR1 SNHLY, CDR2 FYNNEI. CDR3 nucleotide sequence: TGTGCCAGCAGTGTGGGTTCCCCCGATGGGAGCTACGAGCAGTACTTC. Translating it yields CASSVGSPDGSYEQYF.

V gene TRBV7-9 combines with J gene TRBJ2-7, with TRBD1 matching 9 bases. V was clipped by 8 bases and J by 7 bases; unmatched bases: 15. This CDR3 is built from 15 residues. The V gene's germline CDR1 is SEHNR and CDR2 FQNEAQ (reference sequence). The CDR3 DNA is TGTGCCAGCTCAGGGGACAGGGCAGGTCCGTGGGAGCAGTACTTC. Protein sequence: CASSGDRAGPWEQYF. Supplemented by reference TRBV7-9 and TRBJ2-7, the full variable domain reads DTGVSQNPRHKITKRGQNVTFRCDPISEHNRLYWYRQTLGQGPEFLTYFQNEAQLEKSRLLSDRFSAERPKGSFSTLEIQRTEQGDSAMYLCASSGDRAGPWEQYFGPGTRLTVT.

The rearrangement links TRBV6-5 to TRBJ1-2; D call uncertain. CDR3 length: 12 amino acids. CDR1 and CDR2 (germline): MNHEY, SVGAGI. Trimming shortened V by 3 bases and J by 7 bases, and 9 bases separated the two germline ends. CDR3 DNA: TGTGCCAGCAGTTATAGAAAGGGTGGCTACACCTTC. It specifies CASSYRKGGYTF.

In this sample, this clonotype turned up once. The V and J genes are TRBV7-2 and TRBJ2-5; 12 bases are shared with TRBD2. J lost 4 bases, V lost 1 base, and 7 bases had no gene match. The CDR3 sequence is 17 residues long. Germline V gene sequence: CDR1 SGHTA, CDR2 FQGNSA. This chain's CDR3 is CASSLGLAGVTIETQYF. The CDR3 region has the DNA TGTGCCAGCAGCTTAGGACTAGCGGGAGTAACAATAGAGACCCAGTACTTC.

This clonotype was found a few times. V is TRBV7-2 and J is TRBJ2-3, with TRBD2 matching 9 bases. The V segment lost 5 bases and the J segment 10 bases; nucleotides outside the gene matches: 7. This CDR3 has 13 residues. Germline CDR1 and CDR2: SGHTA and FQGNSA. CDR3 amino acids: CASSASSSGAQYF. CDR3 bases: TGTGCCAGCAGCGCCTCTTCTAGCGGGGCGCAGTATTTT. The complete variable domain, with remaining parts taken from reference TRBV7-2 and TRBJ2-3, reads GAGVSQSPSNKVTEKGKDVELRCDPISGHTALYWYRQSLGQGLEFLIYFQGNSAPDKSGLPSDRFSAERTGGSVSTLTIQRTQQEDSAVYLCASSASSSGAQYFGPGTRLTVL.

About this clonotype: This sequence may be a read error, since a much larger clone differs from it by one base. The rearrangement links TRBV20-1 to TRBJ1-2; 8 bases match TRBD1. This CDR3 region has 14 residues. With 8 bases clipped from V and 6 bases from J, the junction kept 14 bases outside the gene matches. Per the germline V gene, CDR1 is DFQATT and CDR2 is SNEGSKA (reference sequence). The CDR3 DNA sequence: TGCAGTTCGACAGGACAGGGAGTATGTGATGGCTACACCTTC. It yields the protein CSSTGQGVCDGYTF.

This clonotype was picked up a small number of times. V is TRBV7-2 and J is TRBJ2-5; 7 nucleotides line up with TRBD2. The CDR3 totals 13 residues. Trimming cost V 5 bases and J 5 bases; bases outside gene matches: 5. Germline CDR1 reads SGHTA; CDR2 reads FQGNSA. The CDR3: CASSKYSGETQYF. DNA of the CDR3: TGTGCCAGCAGCAAATATAGCGGGGAGACCCAGTACTTC.

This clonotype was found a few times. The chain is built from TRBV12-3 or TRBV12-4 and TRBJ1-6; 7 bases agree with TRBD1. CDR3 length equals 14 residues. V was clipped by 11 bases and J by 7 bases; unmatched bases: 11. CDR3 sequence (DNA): TGTGCCTCCAAATACAGGGGACGGAATTCACCCCTCCACTTT. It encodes CASKYRGRNSPLHF.

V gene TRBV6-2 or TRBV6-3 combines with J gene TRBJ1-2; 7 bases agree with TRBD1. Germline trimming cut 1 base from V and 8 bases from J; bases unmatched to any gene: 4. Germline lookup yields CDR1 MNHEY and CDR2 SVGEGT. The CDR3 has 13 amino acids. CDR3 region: CASSYFWDRGYTF. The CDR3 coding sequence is TGTGCCAGCAGTTACTTTTGGGACAGAGGCTACACCTTC.

The CDR3 DNA reads TGTGCCAGCAGCATATCCCCCGCGGCCTACGAGCAGTACTTC. Amino acid sequence: CASSISPAAYEQYF. The chain has TRBV12-3 or TRBV12-4 and TRBJ2-7; no definite D call. The CDR3 extends over 14 amino acids. V was clipped by 6 bases and J by 2 bases, with 14 bases between them.

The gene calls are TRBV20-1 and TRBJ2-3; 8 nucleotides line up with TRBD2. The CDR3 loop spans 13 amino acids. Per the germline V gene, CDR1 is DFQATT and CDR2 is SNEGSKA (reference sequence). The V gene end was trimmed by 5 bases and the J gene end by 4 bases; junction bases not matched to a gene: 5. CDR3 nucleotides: TGCAGTGCTTCCGGGGGGGCGGCAGATACGCAGTATTTT. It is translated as CSASGGAADTQYF.